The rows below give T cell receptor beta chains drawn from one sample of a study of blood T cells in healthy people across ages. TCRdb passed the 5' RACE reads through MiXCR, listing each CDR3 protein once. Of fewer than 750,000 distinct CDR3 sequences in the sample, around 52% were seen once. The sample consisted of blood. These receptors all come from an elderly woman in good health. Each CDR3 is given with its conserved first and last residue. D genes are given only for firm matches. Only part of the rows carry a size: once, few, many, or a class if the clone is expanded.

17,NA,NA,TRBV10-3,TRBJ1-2,CAITAGIDRAGSSGYTF,TGTGCCATCACCGCCGGGATTGATAGGGCGGGTTCTTCGGGCTACACCTTC
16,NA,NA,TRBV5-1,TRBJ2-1,CASSWRWEDPYNEQFF,TGCGCCAGCAGCTGGAGGTGGGAAGACCCCTACAATGAGCAGTTCTTC
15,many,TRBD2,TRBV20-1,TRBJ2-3,CSARGQRDFTDTQYF,TGCAGTGCTAGGGGTCAGCGGGACTTCACAGATACGCAGTATTTT
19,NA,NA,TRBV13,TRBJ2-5,CASSPRFALYDPGSDGQYF,TGTGCCAGCAGCCCGCGTTTCGCTCTTTATGATCCGGGGTCGGATGGGCAGTACTTC
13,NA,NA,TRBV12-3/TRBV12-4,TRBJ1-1,CASGTHGTMSAFF,TGTGCCAGCGGCACACACGGTACCATGTCGGCTTTCTTT
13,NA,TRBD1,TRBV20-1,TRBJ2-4,CSALPQGSVIQYF,TGCAGTGCCCTCCCACAGGGGTCGGTCATTCAGTACTTC
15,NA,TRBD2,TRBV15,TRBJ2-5,CATSRKAGGPGTQYF,TGTGCCACCAGCAGAAAAGCGGGGGGGCCCGGGACCCAGTACTTC
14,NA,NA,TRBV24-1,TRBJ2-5,CATSESPPQETQYF,TGTGCCACCAGTGAAAGTCCCCCACAAGAGACCCAGTACTTC
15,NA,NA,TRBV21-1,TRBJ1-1,CVPLPGGGRRPEAFF,TGTGTTCCGCTACCAGGCGGAGGGAGGAGGCCTGAAGCTTTCTTT
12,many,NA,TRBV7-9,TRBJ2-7,CASKGSSYEQYF,TGTGCCAGCAAGGGCAGCTCCTACGAGCAGTACTTC
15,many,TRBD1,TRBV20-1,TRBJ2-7,CSAAGTGGSAYEQYF,TGCAGTGCAGCCGGGACAGGAGGTTCCGCCTACGAGCAGTACTTC
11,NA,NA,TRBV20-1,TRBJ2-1,CSATVGDEQFF,TGCAGTGCTACGGTGGGGGATGAGCAGTTCTTC
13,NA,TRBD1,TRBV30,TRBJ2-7,CAWMTDRGKTQYF,TGTGCCTGGATGACGGACAGGGGAAAAACCCAGTACTTC
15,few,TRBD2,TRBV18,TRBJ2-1,CASSKLAGGMNEQFF,TGTGCCAGCTCGAAACTAGCGGGAGGAATGAATGAGCAGTTCTTC
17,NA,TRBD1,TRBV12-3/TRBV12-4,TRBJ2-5,CASSPRRDRDYQETQYF,TGTGCCAGCAGTCCACGAAGGGACAGGGACTACCAAGAGACCCAGTACTTC
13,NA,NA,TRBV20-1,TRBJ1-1,CSATGPRNTEAFF,TGCAGTGCTACTGGACCACGGAACACTGAAGCTTTCTTT
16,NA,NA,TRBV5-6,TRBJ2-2,CASSLFTGINTGELFF,TGTGCCAGCAGCTTGTTTACCGGCATCAACACCGGGGAGCTGTTTTTT
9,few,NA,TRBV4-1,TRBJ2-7,CAYPFEQYF,TGCGCCTACCCTTTTGAGCAGTACTTC
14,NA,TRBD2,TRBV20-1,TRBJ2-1,CSAGAGLGYNEQFF,TGCAGTGCTGGGGCGGGACTAGGATACAATGAGCAGTTCTTC
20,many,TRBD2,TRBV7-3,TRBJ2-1,CASSSPGLAGVTSSYNEQFF,TGTGCCAGCAGCTCCCCAGGACTAGCGGGCGTTACGAGCTCCTACAATGAGCAGTTCTTC
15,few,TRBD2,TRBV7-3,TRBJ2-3,CASSPGTSRADTQYF,TGTGCCAGCAGCCCAGGGACTAGCAGGGCAGATACGCAGTATTTT
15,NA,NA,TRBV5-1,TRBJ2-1,CASSWRVGGYNEQFF,TGCGCCAGCAGCTGGAGGGTGGGAGGATACAATGAGCAGTTCTTC
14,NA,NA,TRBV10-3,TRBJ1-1,CAIIVSRTNTEAFF,TGTGCCATCATTGTTAGCAGAACGAACACTGAAGCTTTCTTT
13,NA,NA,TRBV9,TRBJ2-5,CASSGGSKETQYF,TGTGCCAGCAGCGGGGGGTCGAAAGAGACCCAGTACTTC
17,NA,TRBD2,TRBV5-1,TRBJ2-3,CASSLDTFGTSVDAQYF,TGCGCCAGCAGCCTGGATACTTTTGGGACTAGCGTTGATGCGCAGTATTTT
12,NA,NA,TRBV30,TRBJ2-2,CAWSVQGGELFF,TGTGCCTGGAGTGTACAAGGCGGGGAGCTGTTTTTT
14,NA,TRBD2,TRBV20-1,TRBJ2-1,CSATSGGAYNEQFF,TGCAGTGCTACTAGCGGGGGGGCTTACAATGAGCAGTTCTTC
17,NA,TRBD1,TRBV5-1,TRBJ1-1,CASSLVVSDRGFLRAFF,TGCGCCAGCAGCTTGGTCGTGTCGGACAGGGGTTTCCTGCGCGCTTTCTTT
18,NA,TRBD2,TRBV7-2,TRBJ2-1,CASSFLPRTSNYINEQFF,TGTGCCAGCAGCTTTTTGCCAAGGACTAGCAATTACATTAATGAGCAGTTCTTC
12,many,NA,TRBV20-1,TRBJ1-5,CSARRGDQPQHF,TGCAGTGCTAGAAGGGGTGATCAGCCCCAGCATTTT
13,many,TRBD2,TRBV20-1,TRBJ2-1,CSAQGLAGVEQFF,TGCAGTGCCCAGGGACTAGCGGGGGTTGAGCAGTTCTTC
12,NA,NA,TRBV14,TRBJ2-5,CASSQGFGTQYF,TGTGCCAGCAGCCAAGGTTTCGGGACCCAGTACTTC
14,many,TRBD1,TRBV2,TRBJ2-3,CACSRTGRTDTQYF,TGTGCCTGCAGTCGGACAGGGCGCACAGATACGCAGTATTTT
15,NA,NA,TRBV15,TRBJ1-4,CATSRSSATNEKLFF,TGTGCCACCAGCAGGAGTAGTGCAACTAATGAAAAACTGTTTTTT
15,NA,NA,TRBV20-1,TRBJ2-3,CSARERRISIGTQYF,TGCAGTGCTAGAGAACGGCGTATTAGCATAGGTACGCAGTATTTT
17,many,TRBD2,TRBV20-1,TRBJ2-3,CSARTSGRFSSTDTQYF,TGCAGTGCTAGGACTAGCGGGAGGTTTTCTAGCACAGATACGCAGTATTTT
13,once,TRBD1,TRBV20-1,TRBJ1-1,CSAQMPGGTEAFF,TGCAGTGCTCAAATGCCAGGGGGCACTGAAGCTTTCTTT